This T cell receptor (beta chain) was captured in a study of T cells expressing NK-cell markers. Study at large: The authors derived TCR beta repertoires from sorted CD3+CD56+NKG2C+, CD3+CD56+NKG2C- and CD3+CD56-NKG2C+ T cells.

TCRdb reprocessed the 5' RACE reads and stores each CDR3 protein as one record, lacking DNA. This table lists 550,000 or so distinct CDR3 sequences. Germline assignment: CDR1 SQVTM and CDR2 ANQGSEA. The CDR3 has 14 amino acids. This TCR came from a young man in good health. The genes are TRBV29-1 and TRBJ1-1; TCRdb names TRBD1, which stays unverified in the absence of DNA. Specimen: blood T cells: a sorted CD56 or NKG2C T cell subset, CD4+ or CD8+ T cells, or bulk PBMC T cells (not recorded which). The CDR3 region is CSVITTGGNTEAFF.